This T cell receptor (beta chain) was found in a study of blood T cell repertoires in COVID-19. The assay was immunoSEQ multiplex PCR, and TCRdb's table has in-frame clones only and misses some. The table has under 450,000 clones, just over 90% seen once. This clone was recorded a few times. Recruits, aged roughly 18 to 90 years, lived in some 25 US areas. Sequences were obtained from PBMCs or T cells enriched from blood (not recorded which). This receptor was obtained from a woman aged 40 to 50 who had been exposed to COVID-19.

For the CDR3, the DNA is TGCGCCAGCAGCCAAGATCGGGGGGCGAGCACTGAAGCTTTCTTT. Amino acid sequence: CASSQDRGASTEAFF. This chain uses TRBV4-3 with TRBJ1-1; D may be TRBD1 (6 bases). This CDR3 has 15 amino acids. Germline V gives CDR1 LGHNA, CDR2 YSLEER. V shed 0 bases and J shed 4 bases, with 12 bases lying between them.